What follows are 17 T cell receptor beta chains derived from one specimen sequenced in a study of CD8 T cells in ankylosing spondylitis. MiXCR was run by TCRdb on the 5' RACE reads, yielding one entry per CDR3 protein. The sample holds about 340,000 distinct CDR3 sequences, 14% to 15% seen once. The material sequenced was blood, either unsorted or a sorted T cell fraction (not recorded which). The receptors here all came from a male donor with ankylosing spondylitis or in good health (not recorded which).

This clonotype has just a few counts. The chain is built from TRBV5-1 and TRBJ2-7; D call uncertain. From germline, CDR1 is SGHRS and CDR2 YFSETQ. Trimming stripped 5 bases from V and 9 bases from J, with 15 bases between. The CDR3 runs to 12 residues. The chain's CDR3 is CASRIPGLVQYF. The CDR3 region has the DNA TGCGCCAGCAGAATTCCTGGTCTGGTGCAGTACTTC.

This clonotype came up a few times. This chain joins TRBV20-1 and TRBJ1-2; 7 bases are a match to TRBD1. The V and J ends lost 6 bases and 8 bases, in that order; junction bases with no gene match: 12. The CDR3 is made up of 13 amino acids. Germline V gene data show CDR1 as DFQATT and CDR2 as SNEGSKA (reference sequence). The CDR3 sequence: CSAKTGQTKGYTF. For the CDR3, the DNA is TGCAGTGCCAAGACGGGACAGACGAAAGGCTACACCTTC.

This chain uses TRBV3-1 with TRBJ2-7; 16 bases align to TRBD2. The V segment lost 3 bases and the J segment 7 bases; nucleotides outside the gene matches: 9. CDR1 is LGHDT, CDR2 YNNKEL, per germline (reference sequence). The CDR3 runs to 17 residues. CDR3 coding DNA: TGTGCCAGCAGCCAGATAGGGACTAGCGGGAGGGTAGGAGAGCAGTACTTC. Protein sequence: CASSQIGTSGRVGEQYF.

The table lists this clonotype with a few counts. The genes are TRBV12-3 or TRBV12-4 and TRBJ1-6; 9 bases are shared with TRBD1. The CDR3 length is 15 residues. Losses at the gene ends were 6 bases for V and 9 bases for J; bases not matched to a gene: 9. The chain's CDR3 is CASRSQGARVSPLHF. CDR3 bases: TGTGCCAGCAGATCACAGGGGGCGCGGGTTTCACCCCTCCACTTT.

This clonotype was picked up a small number of times. The chain recombines TRBV5-1 with TRBJ2-1; TRBD1 aligns across 7 bases. The V gene end was trimmed by 3 bases and the J gene end by 5 bases; junction bases not matched to a gene: 5. The length of the CDR3 is 14 residues. CDR1 is SGHRS and CDR2 is YFSETQ in the germline V gene. CDR3 amino acids: CASSSGTVHNEQFF. As DNA, the CDR3 is TGCGCCAGCAGCTCCGGGACAGTCCACAATGAGCAGTTCTTC.

The V and J genes are TRBV20-1 and TRBJ2-2, with 14 nucleotides matching TRBD2. The CDR3 totals 17 residues. The trim removed 6 bases at V and 3 bases at J, leaving 9 bases unmatched. Germline CDR1 DFQATT, CDR2 SNEGSKA (reference sequence). The CDR3: CSAAGLAGVSDTGELFF. The CDR3 nucleotides are TGCAGTGCCGCGGGACTAGCGGGAGTCTCGGACACCGGGGAGCTGTTTTTT.

This clonotype was seen a handful of times. The chain uses TRBV29-1 and TRBJ2-2; maybe TRBD2 (6 bases). The CDR3 has 14 amino acids. V dropped 4 bases and J dropped 4 bases, with 13 bases sitting between them. Germline-derived CDR1 and CDR2 are SQVTM and ANQGSEA. The CDR3 DNA sequence: TGCAGCGTTGGGAGCGGGTCGACCACCGGGGAGCTGTTTTTT. Translation gives CSVGSGSTTGELFF.

This clonotype appeared a few times. The rearrangement uses TRBV4-1 and TRBJ2-1; TRBD2 matches at 9 bases. Losses at the gene ends were 3 bases for V and 0 bases for J; bases not matched to a gene: 6. The germline gives CDR1 MGHRA, CDR2 YSYEKL. This CDR3 has 17 residues. CDR3 sequence reads: CASSHPLAGSSYNEQFF. CDR3 nucleotide sequence: TGCGCCAGCAGCCACCCTCTAGCGGGGAGCTCCTACAATGAGCAGTTCTTC.

In its sample, this clonotype was seen many times. The rearrangement uses TRBV4-1 and TRBJ1-5; maybe TRBD1 (6 bases). This CDR3 has 14 amino acids. CDR1 MGHRA and CDR2 YSYEKL come from the germline V gene. V lost 4 bases to trimming and J lost 8 bases, with 15 bases between them. The CDR3 region has the DNA TGCGCCAGCAGCCGACTACAGGGCGGTGAGCCCCAGCATTTT. It translates to CASSRLQGGEPQHF.

The chain has TRBV5-6 and TRBJ1-5; D is unclear. V dropped 4 bases and J dropped 5 bases, with 13 bases sitting between them. Germline V lookup: CDR1 SGHDT, CDR2 YYEEEE. The CDR3 covers 14 residues. CDR3 region: CASSLSPSYQPQHF. The CDR3 nucleotides are TGTGCCAGCAGCCTCTCTCCCTCCTATCAGCCCCAGCATTTT.

The V call is TRBV11-2, the J call TRBJ2-3, with TRBD2 as a possible D gene (5 bases). In germline, CDR1 is SGHAT, CDR2 FQNNGV. The CDR3 length is 15 residues. V was trimmed by 6 bases and J by 2 bases, leaving 15 bases between them. The CDR3 region has the DNA TGTGCCAGCAGTATAGGCAGCGGCTACACAGATACGCAGTATTTT. Its translation: CASSIGSGYTDTQYF.

The rearrangement joins TRBV7-9 to TRBJ1-2; no clear D gene. This CDR3 has 13 residues. The germline CDR1 and CDR2 sequences are SEHNR and FQNEAQ (reference sequence). The ends were cut back, 3 bases at V and 1 base at J, with 6 bases in the middle. The CDR3 spells CASSLRSNYGYTF. The CDR3 DNA is TGTGCCAGCAGCTTGAGGAGTAACTATGGCTACACCTTC.

This clonotype was seen only a few times. The V and J genes are TRBV5-6 and TRBJ2-7; weak D call: TRBD2 (5 bases). Germline V gene lookup returns CDR1 SGHDT and CDR2 YYEEEE. The CDR3 is 14 residues long. V lost 1 base, J lost 3 bases, and 11 bases lay in between. CDR3 region: CASSLTSHGYEQYF. The CDR3 nucleotides read TGTGCCAGCAGCTTGACTAGTCATGGCTACGAGCAGTACTTC.

This clonotype appeared a few times. V usage is TRBV7-2 and J usage is TRBJ2-5; tentatively, D is TRBD1 or TRBD2 (5 bases each). The CDR3 totals 14 residues. Germline CDR1 and CDR2: SGHTA and FQGNSA. The germline V and J ends were trimmed by 5 bases and 1 base, with 11 bases remaining between them. CDR3 protein: CASSPGTIQETQYF. In DNA form, the CDR3 reads TGTGCCAGCAGCCCGGGGACCATCCAAGAGACCCAGTACTTC.

This clonotype turned up a few times. The rearrangement joins TRBV20-1 to TRBJ1-1; D might be TRBD1 (6 bases). V was pared by 1 base and J by 6 bases, with 18 bases between. Germline V gene data show CDR1 as DFQATT and CDR2 as SNEGSKA (reference sequence). This CDR3 comprises 15 residues. The CDR3 region is CSARARGAHTSEAFF. CDR3 nucleotide sequence: TGCAGTGCTAGAGCCCGGGGGGCGCATACCTCTGAAGCTTTCTTT.

This clonotype has more than one count but fewer than ten. The chain links TRBV4-1 to TRBJ2-3, with D possibly TRBD2 on 5 matching bases. The CDR3 spans 17 residues. Germline V lookup: CDR1 MGHRA, CDR2 YSYEKL. V lost 2 bases and J 0 bases, leaving 15 bases between the germline ends. The chain's CDR3 is CASSQLLSGLSTDTQYF. DNA of the CDR3: TGCGCCAGCAGCCAACTCCTCAGCGGTCTTAGCACAGATACGCAGTATTTT.

This rearrangement joins TRBV20-1 to TRBJ1-1; D gene ambiguous. V dropped 6 bases and J dropped 1 base, with 12 bases sitting between them. CDR3 size: 13 residues. Germline loops: CDR1 DFQATT, CDR2 SNEGSKA (reference sequence). CDR3 sequence (DNA): TGCAGTGCCGGTGCCGAGGGGAACACTGAAGCTTTCTTT. It is translated as CSAGAEGNTEAFF.